One and the same sample provided the 23 T cell receptor beta chains below, sequenced in a study of Ad26.COV2.S vaccination and SARS-CoV-2 variants. As to treatment: some 19 received Ad26.COV2.S at low or high dose, single or two shots; several received placebo; per-sample allocation not given. The samples were gathered on day 63 after the first injection of vaccine or placebo. Clones were sequenced by immunoSEQ multiplex PCR, and TCRdb holds only the in-frame ones, with some missing. This table holds fewer than 900,000 clones, 89% found once. This specimen consisted of peripheral blood, obtained in a trial of Ad26.COV2.S vaccine versus placebo. The receptor set was obtained from a person between 18 and 65 years old who received the Ad26.COV2.S COVID-19 vaccine or a placebo.

This chain uses TRBV2 with TRBJ2-7, with D perhaps TRBD1 (5 bases). Trimming removed 7 bases from V and 0 bases from J, with 10 bases in between. Germline V gene data show CDR1 as SNHLY and CDR2 as FYNNEI. The CDR3 is made up of 13 amino acids. The CDR3 protein is CASTGRASYEQYF. CDR3 DNA sequence: TGTGCCAGCACCGGCAGGGCCTCCTACGAGCAGTACTTC.

V and J are TRBV5-4 and TRBJ1-1, with D maybe TRBD1 (5 bases). Germline V gene data show CDR1 as SGHNT and CDR2 as YYREEE (reference sequence). Trimming took 1 base from V and 3 from J, leaving 16 bases between them. The CDR3 is made up of 16 amino acids. The CDR3 sequence: CASSLNYQGYDTEAFF. The CDR3 region has the DNA TGTGCCAGCAGCTTGAATTACCAGGGCTACGACACTGAAGCTTTCTTT.

The chain combines TRBV14 with TRBJ2-5; D may be TRBD1 (6 bases). V was cut by 0 bases and J by 4 bases, with 15 bases left in between. This CDR3 is built from 16 residues. Per germline, CDR1 SGHDN and CDR2 FVKESK. The CDR3 spells CASSQEVRGHRETQYF. The CDR3, as DNA: TGTGCCAGCAGCCAAGAAGTCAGGGGTCATCGAGAGACCCAGTACTTC.

The chain uses TRBV19 and TRBJ2-6, with a tentative D call TRBD1 (5 bases). CDR1 and CDR2 from the germline V gene are LNHDA and SQIVND (reference sequence). Trimming left V 3 bases short and J 0 bases short, with 9 bases between. CDR3 length: 16 residues. CDR3 region: CASSMTVVSGANVLTF. CDR3 in DNA: TGTGCCAGTAGTATGACAGTCGTCTCTGGGGCCAACGTCCTGACTTTC.

This chain links TRBV5-6 with TRBJ2-7; D possibly corresponds to TRBD2 (6 bases). Trimming shortened V by 4 bases and J by 6 bases, and 14 bases separated the two germline ends. The CDR3 covers 13 residues. Germline lookup yields CDR1 SGHDT and CDR2 YYEEEE. In DNA, the CDR3 is TGTGCCAGCAGCCCCCGGGGGACGGGCGAGCAGTACTTC. Translation gives CASSPRGTGEQYF.

The table lists this clone with a count of one. The chain is built from TRBV6-5 and TRBJ2-7, with TRBD2 identical over 9 bases. The V segment lost 5 bases and the J segment 0 bases; nucleotides outside the gene matches: 5. This CDR3 has 15 amino acids. CDR1 is MNHEY and CDR2 is SVGAGI in the germline V gene. The CDR3 reads CASSRSGRSSYEQYF. The CDR3 DNA reads TGTGCCAGCAGTCGCAGCGGGAGGAGCTCCTACGAGCAGTACTTC.

The chain joins TRBV2 to TRBJ2-5, with D unclear. The CDR3 loop spans 12 amino acids. In germline, CDR1 is SNHLY, CDR2 FYNNEI. V shed 3 bases and J shed 4 bases, with 6 bases lying between them. CDR3 residues: CASSETRETQYF. CDR3 DNA sequence: TGTGCCAGCAGTGAGACCAGAGAGACCCAGTACTTC.

V usage is TRBV10-3 and J usage is TRBJ2-3; D perhaps matches TRBD1 (5 bases). In germline, CDR1 is ENHRY, CDR2 SYGVKD. CDR3 length: 15 residues. V was clipped by 11 bases and J by 4 bases, with 22 bases between them. DNA of the CDR3: TGTGCCGCCACCAATCAGGCAAGCAGGGCAGATACGCAGTATTTT. This encodes CAATNQASRADTQYF.

The rearrangement uses TRBV19 and TRBJ2-1, with D unresolved. This CDR3 region has 14 residues. Germline V gives CDR1 LNHDA, CDR2 SQIVND (reference sequence). V was pared by 3 bases and J by 8 bases, with 14 bases between. CDR3 coding DNA: TGTGCCAGTAGTATTCCCCTCCTAACGGATGAGCAGTTCTTC. This encodes CASSIPLLTDEQFF. Full variable domain (rest looked up from reference TRBV19 and TRBJ2-1): DGGITQSPKYLFRKEGQNVTLSCEQNLNHDAMYWYRQDPGQGLRLIYYSQIVNDFQKGDIAEGYSVSREKKESFPLTVTSAQKNPTAFYLCASSIPLLTDEQFFGPGTRLTVL.

The CDR3 sequence is CASSAILAGGLGAKNIQYF. The CDR3 nucleotides are TGTGCCAGCAGCGCTATACTAGCGGGAGGATTGGGAGCCAAAAACATTCAGTACTTC. This rearrangement joins TRBV5-4 to TRBJ2-4, with 12 bases aligning to TRBD2. The length of the CDR3 is 19 residues. Germline V gene lookup returns CDR1 SGHNT and CDR2 YYREEE (reference sequence). With 4 bases clipped from V and 0 bases from J, the junction kept 11 bases outside the gene matches.

The chain has TRBV30 and TRBJ2-1; 14 bases are a match to TRBD2. CDR1 and CDR2 from the germline V gene are GTSNPN and SVGIG (reference sequence). The CDR3 contains 14 residues. V gave up 4 bases and J gave up 9 bases; unmatched junction bases: 5. CDR3 bases: TGTGCCTGGAAGGGGACTAGCGGGAGAGGTGAGCAGTTCTTC. It codes for CAWKGTSGRGEQFF.

This clone was picked up one time. This chain links TRBV5-5 with TRBJ2-5; no reliable D call. Per the germline V gene, CDR1 is SGHKS and CDR2 is YYEKEE (reference sequence). The CDR3 length is 15 residues. Trimming removed 0 bases at V and 4 bases at J, with 13 bases between. CDR3 coding DNA: TGTGCCAGCAGCTTGGTGGGCTCCGGCACAGAGACCCAGTACTTC. This translates into CASSLVGSGTETQYF.

The chain combines TRBV9 with TRBJ2-1, with D possibly being TRBD1 (5 bases). The CDR3 sequence is 14 residues long. Germline CDR1 and CDR2: SGDLS and YYNGEE. Trimming took 6 bases from V and 0 from J, leaving 10 bases between them. The CDR3 loop is CASNQGASYNEQFF. In DNA form, the CDR3 reads TGTGCCAGCAACCAGGGCGCCTCCTACAATGAGCAGTTCTTC.

The chain carries TRBV11-2 and TRBJ1-1; TRBD1 might be the D (5 bases). V lost 2 bases to trimming and J lost 5 bases, with 9 bases between them. The CDR3 is 13 residues long. Germline values: CDR1 SGHAT, CDR2 FQNNGV. The CDR3 loop is CASSLNWGTEAFF. DNA of the CDR3: TGTGCCAGCAGCTTAAATTGGGGGACTGAAGCTTTCTTT.

The chain links TRBV11-2 to TRBJ1-4; D is unclear. This CDR3 has 14 residues. CDR1 and CDR2 (germline): SGHAT, FQNNGV. V was clipped by 1 base and J by 5 bases, with 8 bases between them. The DNA of the CDR3 is TGTGCCAGCAGCTTAGGGAACATAAATGAAAAACTGTTTTTT. It codes for CASSLGNINEKLFF.

This chain joins TRBV19 and TRBJ1-5; D is unresolved. CDR3 size: 13 residues. CDR1 is LNHDA, CDR2 SQIVND, per germline (reference sequence). Trimming removed 5 bases at V and 10 bases at J, with 15 bases between. Written as DNA, the CDR3 is TGTGCCAGTAGTCCGGCAGACCTCCTACCCCAGCATTTT. Translation gives CASSPADLLPQHF.

The chain uses TRBV5-1 and TRBJ2-2; tentative D call: TRBD1 (6 bases). Trimming left V 5 bases short and J 4 bases short, with 15 bases between. This CDR3 is built from 15 residues. Germline V lookup: CDR1 SGHRS, CDR2 YFSETQ. CDR3 loop: CASSLQGLSTGELFF. The CDR3 bases are TGCGCCAGCAGTTTACAGGGTTTGAGCACCGGGGAGCTGTTTTTT.

This clone has just a few counts. The gene calls are TRBV15 and TRBJ1-2, with 8 positions matching TRBD1. V trimming: 5 bases; J trimming: 4 bases; junction bases outside the gene matches: 3. Germline CDR1 reads LNHNV; CDR2 reads YYDKDF (reference sequence). The CDR3 is 13 residues long. CDR3 sequence (DNA): TGTGCCACCAGCGGACAGGGCCCCTATGGCTACACCTTC. Protein product: CATSGQGPYGYTF.

V is TRBV18 and J is TRBJ2-5; D might be TRBD1 (6 bases). CDR3 length: 15 residues. Trimming stripped 3 bases from V and 2 bases from J, with 13 bases between. The germline gives CDR1 KGHSH, CDR2 LQKENI. CDR3 bases: TGTGCCAGCTCACCCAGCACAGGGATACAAGAGACCCAGTACTTC. Translating it yields CASSPSTGIQETQYF.

The chain is built from TRBV5-8 and TRBJ1-5, with TRBD1 matching 7 bases. CDR1 is SGHTS and CDR2 is YDEGEE in the germline V gene. There are 15 residues in the CDR3. The junction had 4 bases not matched to a gene; V was cut back by 0 bases and J by 4 bases. The CDR3 spells CASSLAGGPNQPQHF. CDR3 coding DNA: TGTGCCAGCAGCTTGGCAGGGGGGCCAAATCAGCCCCAGCATTTT.

The chain couples TRBV2 to TRBJ2-1; maybe TRBD1 (6 bases). CDR3 length: 14 amino acids. Trimming cost V 9 bases and J 0 bases, with 12 bases left between them. Per the germline V gene, CDR1 is SNHLY and CDR2 is FYNNEI. The CDR3 loop reads CARETGNSYNEQFF. The CDR3 nucleotides read TGTGCCAGGGAGACAGGTAACTCCTACAATGAGCAGTTCTTC.

V is TRBV10-1 and J is TRBJ1-1; D remains unclear. Trimming removed 3 bases at V and 3 bases at J, with 8 bases between. This CDR3 comprises 13 residues. The germline V gene has CDR1 WNHNN and CDR2 SYGVQD (reference sequence). The DNA for the CDR3 is TGCGCCAGCAGTGACAGGCGATACACTGAAGCTTTCTTT. Its protein is CASSDRRYTEAFF.

The chain has TRBV10-3 and TRBJ1-5; the match to TRBD1 covers 9 bases. The CDR3 consists of 15 residues. CDR1 and CDR2 from the germline V gene are ENHRY and SYGVKD. J gave up 7 bases and V 2 bases, and 6 bases lay outside the gene matches. The CDR3 bases are TGTGCCATCAGTGAGGAGGGACAGGGTAAACAGCCCCAGCATTTT. It is translated as CAISEEGQGKQPQHF.